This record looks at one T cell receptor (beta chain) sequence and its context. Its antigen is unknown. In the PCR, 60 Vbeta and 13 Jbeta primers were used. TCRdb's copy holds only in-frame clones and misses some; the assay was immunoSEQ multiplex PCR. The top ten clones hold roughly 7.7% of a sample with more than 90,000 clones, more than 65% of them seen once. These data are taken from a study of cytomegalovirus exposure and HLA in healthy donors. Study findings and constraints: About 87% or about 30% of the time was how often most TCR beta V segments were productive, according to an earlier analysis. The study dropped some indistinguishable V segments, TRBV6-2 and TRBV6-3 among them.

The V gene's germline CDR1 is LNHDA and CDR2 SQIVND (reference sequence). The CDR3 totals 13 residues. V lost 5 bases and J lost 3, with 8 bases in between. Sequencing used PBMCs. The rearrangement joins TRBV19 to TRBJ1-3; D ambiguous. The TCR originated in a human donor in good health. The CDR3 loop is CASSSVGGNTIYF. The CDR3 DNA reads TGTGCCAGTAGTTCGGTTGGTGGAAACACCATATATTTT.